Below, one T cell receptor (beta chain) is given with its context. Its antigen is currently unknown. These data come from a study of cytomegalovirus exposure and HLA in healthy donors. Study information: Unique TCRs from HLA-typed donors, around 93 million of them, were held in an early data release.

This PCR relied on a set of 60 Vbeta primers and 13 Jbeta primers. Libraries were prepared by immunoSEQ multiplex PCR; TCRdb keeps only in-frame clonotypes and omits some of them. The table has some 100,000 clones, roughly 83% seen once. This CDR3 comprises 17 residues. Germline V CDR1 and CDR2: MNHEY, SMNVEV (reference sequence). The V and J ends lost 4 bases and 4 bases respectively, with 22 bases between them. General study findings and limits: As was reported, the classifier diagnosed cytomegalovirus status with high specificity and sensitivity. Usually a TCR sequence was rare, but some public TCRs were found in many donors. Later analysis suggested most CMV-associated TCR beta chains were HLA-restricted.

The chain employs TRBV27 and TRBJ1-1; D may be TRBD1 (5 bases). Sequencing input: PBMCs. The sequence was collected from a female donor in good health and CMV-seropositive. CDR3 sequence: CASSSFGAKPLGTEAFF. The CDR3 region has the DNA TGTGCCAGCAGTTCTTTTGGGGCAAAACCATTAGGCACTGAAGCTTTCTTT.